The present entry profiles one T cell receptor (beta chain) with its context. What it recognizes is unknown. Every subset's genomic DNA went evenly onto several immunoSEQ plates. Clones were sequenced by immunoSEQ multiplex PCR, and TCRdb holds only the in-frame ones, with some missing. The sample has about 180,000 clones, 80% to 95% seen once. The data stem from a study of shared clonotypes between healthy human individuals. Overall study findings and caveats: In this cohort, only blood was sampled, and tissue repertoires likely differ.

Unmatched junction bases numbered 9, after V lost 0 bases and J lost 13 bases. CDR1 is LGHNA, CDR2 YNFKEQ, per germline. This CDR3 has 14 amino acids. Input material: naive CD4+ T cells sorted from blood. Described subset: CD45RA+ positively selected. The rearrangement uses TRBV4-2 and TRBJ2-1, with 7 bases fitting TRBD2. The TCR was taken from a young woman in good health. CDR3 sequence (DNA): TGTGCCAGCAGCCAAGATTTGGGACTAAATAGTCAGTTCTTC. It yields the protein CASSQDLGLNSQFF.